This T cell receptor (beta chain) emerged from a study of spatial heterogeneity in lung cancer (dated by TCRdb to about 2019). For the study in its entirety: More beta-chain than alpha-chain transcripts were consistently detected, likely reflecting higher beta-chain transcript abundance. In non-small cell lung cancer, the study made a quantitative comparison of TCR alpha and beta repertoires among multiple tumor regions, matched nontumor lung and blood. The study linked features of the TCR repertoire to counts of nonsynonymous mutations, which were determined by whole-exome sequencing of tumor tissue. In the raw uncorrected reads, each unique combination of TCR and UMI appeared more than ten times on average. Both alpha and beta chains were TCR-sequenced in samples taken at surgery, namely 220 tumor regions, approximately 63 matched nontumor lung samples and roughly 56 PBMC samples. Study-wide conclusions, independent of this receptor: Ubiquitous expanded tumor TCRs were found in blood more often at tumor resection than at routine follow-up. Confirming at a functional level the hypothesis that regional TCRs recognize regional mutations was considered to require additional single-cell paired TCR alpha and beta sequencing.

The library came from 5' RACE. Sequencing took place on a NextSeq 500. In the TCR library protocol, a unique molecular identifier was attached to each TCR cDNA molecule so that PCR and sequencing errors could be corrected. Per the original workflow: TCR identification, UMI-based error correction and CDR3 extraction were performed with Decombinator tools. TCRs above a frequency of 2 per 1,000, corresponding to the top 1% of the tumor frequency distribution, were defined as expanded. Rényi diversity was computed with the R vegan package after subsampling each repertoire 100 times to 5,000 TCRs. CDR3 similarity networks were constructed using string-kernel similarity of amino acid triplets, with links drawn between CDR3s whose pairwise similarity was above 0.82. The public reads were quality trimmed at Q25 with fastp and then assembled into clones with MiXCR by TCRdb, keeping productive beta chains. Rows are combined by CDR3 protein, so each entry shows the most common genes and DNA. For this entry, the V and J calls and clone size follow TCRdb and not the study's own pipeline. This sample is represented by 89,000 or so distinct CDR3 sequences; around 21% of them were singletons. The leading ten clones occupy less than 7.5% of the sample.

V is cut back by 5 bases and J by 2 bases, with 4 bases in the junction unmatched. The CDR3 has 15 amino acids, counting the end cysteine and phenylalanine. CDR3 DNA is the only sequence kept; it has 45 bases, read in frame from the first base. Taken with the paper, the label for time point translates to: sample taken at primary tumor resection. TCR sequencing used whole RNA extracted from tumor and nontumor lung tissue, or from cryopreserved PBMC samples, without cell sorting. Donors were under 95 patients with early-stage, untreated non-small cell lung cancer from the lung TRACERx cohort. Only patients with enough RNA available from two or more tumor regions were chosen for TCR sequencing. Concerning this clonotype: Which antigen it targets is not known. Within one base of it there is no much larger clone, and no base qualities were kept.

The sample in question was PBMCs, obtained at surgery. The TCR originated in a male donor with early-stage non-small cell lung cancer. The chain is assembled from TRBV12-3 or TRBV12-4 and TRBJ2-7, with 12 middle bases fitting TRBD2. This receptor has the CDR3 CASSPRTSGTYEQYF. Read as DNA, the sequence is TGTGCCAGCAGTCCCAGGACTAGCGGGACCTACGAGCAGTACTTC.